This entry is about one T cell receptor beta chain. Antigen unknown. This entry is derived from a study of cytomegalovirus exposure and HLA in healthy donors. This CDR3 is 15 amino acids long. The germline CDR1 and CDR2 sequences are MNHEY and SVGAGI. The V gene lost 2 bases and the J gene lost 1 base, with 11 bases spanning the gap. There were likely unrecorded immune exposures, though donors were nominally healthy when sampled. Both 60 Vbeta primers and 13 Jbeta primers went into the PCR. In the original processing: The count from a later analysis was some 80 million unique TCR beta chains, some 12 million of them shared. The assay was immunoSEQ multiplex PCR, and TCRdb's table has in-frame clones only and misses some. Clonal size and the V and J genes are those of that table, whereas D and trimming came from the DNA. The sample carries 60,000 to 75,000 clones, 65% to 90% recorded once. General observations from the study: An apparent linkage of common viral pathogens to several of the most significant clusters emerged in a later analysis.

The V call is TRBV6-5, the J call TRBJ1-1; a possible D gene is TRBD1 (5 bases). The TCR was taken from a female donor in good health and CMV-seronegative. Specimen: PBMCs. The CDR3 loop is CASSYTTDGNTEAFF. The CDR3 DNA reads as TGTGCCAGCAGTTACACGACAGATGGGAACACTGAAGCTTTCTTT.